This TCR beta chain was found in a study of blood T cell repertoires in COVID-19. In the study overall: PBMCs, B-cell-depleted T cells, or T cells provided the cDNA or gDNA that made up the material.

Allocation to cohorts depended on clinical history reported by the participants. Recovery among Cohort 3 donors was established by two negative PCRs, clearance, or symptom resolution. V shed 4 bases, J shed 5 bases, and the junction held 5 bases outside the gene matches. The germline V gene has CDR1 MNHEY and CDR2 SMNVEV (reference sequence). The CDR3 has 15 residues. In the original analysis: Amplification from reference gene primers served as the basis for estimated nucleated cell counts. Clones were read by immunoSEQ multiplex PCR, and TCRdb kept only the in-frame ones, dropping some. V, J and clone size are those of that table, while D and trimming were read from the DNA. The sample has just over 350,000 clones, about 90% seen once.

The chain links TRBV27 to TRBJ2-5; 12 bases fit TRBD2. This receptor was obtained from a woman aged 25 to 39 who had recovered from COVID-19. Sequenced input: PBMCs or T cells enriched from blood (not recorded which). The CDR3 region has the DNA TGTGCCAGCAGTTCTAGCGGGAGGGTCAGGGAGACCCAGTACTTC. Encoded protein: CASSSSGRVRETQYF.